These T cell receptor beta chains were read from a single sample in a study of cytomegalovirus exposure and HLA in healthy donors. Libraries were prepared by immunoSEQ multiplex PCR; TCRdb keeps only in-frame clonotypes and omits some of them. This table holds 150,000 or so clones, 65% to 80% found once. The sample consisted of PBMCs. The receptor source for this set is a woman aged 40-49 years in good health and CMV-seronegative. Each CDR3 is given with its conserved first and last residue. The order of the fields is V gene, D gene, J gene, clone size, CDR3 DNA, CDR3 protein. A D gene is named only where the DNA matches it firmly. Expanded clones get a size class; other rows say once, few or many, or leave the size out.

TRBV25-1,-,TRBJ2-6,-,TGTGCCAGCAGTGATCCAACAGGGTCTGGGGCCAACGTCCTGACTTTC,CASSDPTGSGANVLTF
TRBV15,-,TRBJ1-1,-,TGTGCCACCAGCAGAGATGGACTCGGGCTGGAAGCTTTCTTT,CATSRDGLGLEAFF
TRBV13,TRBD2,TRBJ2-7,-,TGTGCCAGCAGCTTAGTCTCCCCGGTCACTAGCGGGAGGCCGGGGCCTAACTTC,CASSLVSPVTSGRPGPNF
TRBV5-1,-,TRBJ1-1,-,TGCGCCAGCAGCCGCGGTGGCTTTGGGAACACTGAAGCTTTCTTT,CASSRGGFGNTEAFF
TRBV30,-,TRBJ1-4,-,TGTGCCTGGAAGGGGAACAATGAAAAACTGTTTTTT,CAWKGNNEKLFF
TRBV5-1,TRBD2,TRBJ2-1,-,TGCGCCAGCAGCCTGCTACTAGCGGGGGACTCCTACAATGAGCAGTTCTTC,CASSLLLAGDSYNEQFF
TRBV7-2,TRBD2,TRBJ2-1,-,TGTGCCAGCAGCTTAGTATCGCGGGGGGGCCGTAATGAGCAGTTCTTC,CASSLVSRGGRNEQFF
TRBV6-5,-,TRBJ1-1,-,TGTGCCAGCAGTCCAAGACGGAGAACTGAAGCTTTCTTT,CASSPRRRTEAFF
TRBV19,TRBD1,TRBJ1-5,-,TGTGCCAGTAGTACTCAGACAGGGAACCAGCCCCAGCATTTT,CASSTQTGNQPQHF
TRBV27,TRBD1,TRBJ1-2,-,TGTGCCAGCAGGCCGACAGGGTGGAACTATGGCTACACCTTC,CASRPTGWNYGYTF
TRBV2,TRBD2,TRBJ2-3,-,TGTGCCAGCGGGACTAGCGGGAGAGAAGACACAGATACGCAGTATTTT,CASGTSGREDTDTQYF
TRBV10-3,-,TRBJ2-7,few,TGTGCCATCAGTAGACCGGGGGACTCCTACGAGCAGTACTTC,CAISRPGDSYEQYF